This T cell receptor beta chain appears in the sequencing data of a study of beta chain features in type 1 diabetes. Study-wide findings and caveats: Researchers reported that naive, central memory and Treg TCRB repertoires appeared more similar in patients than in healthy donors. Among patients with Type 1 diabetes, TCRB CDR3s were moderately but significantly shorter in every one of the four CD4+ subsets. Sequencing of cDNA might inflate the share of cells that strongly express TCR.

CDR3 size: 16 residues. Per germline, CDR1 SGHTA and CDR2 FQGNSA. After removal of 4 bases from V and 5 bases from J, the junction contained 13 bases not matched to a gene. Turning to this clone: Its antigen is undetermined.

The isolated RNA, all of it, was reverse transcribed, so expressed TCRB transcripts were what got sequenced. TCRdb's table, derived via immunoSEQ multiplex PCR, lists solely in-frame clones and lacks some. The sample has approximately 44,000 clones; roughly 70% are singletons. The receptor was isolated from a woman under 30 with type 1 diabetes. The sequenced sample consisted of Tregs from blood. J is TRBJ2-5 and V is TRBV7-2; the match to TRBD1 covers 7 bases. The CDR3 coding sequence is TGTGCCAGCAGCTATCAGACAGGGTGGGGAGTCGAGACCCAGTACTTC. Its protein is CASSYQTGWGVETQYF.